Below, 14 T cell receptor beta chains from the same sample are listed, as sequenced in a study of PD-L1 blockade in urothelial cancer. Libraries were prepared by immunoSEQ multiplex PCR; TCRdb keeps only in-frame clonotypes and omits some of them. The sample records 50,000 to 65,000 clones, 75% to 90% being singletons. The specimen comprised PBMCs, sampled around atezolizumab (anti-PD-L1) treatment. The receptors were sampled from a middle-aged man with urothelial cancer.

The CDR3 reads CASKFRGLSEAFF. In DNA form, the CDR3 reads TGTGCCAGTAAGTTTCGAGGGCTTTCTGAAGCTTTCTTT. The chain recombines TRBV19 with TRBJ1-1; D gene uncertain. V lost 7 bases and J lost 6, with 15 bases in between. The CDR3 covers 13 residues. Germline V gives CDR1 LNHDA, CDR2 SQIVND (reference sequence).

This clone was counted only a few times. The genes are TRBV7-9 and TRBJ2-1; the match to TRBD2 covers 7 bases. In germline, CDR1 is SEHNR, CDR2 FQNEAQ (reference sequence). This CDR3 region has 13 residues. J lost 6 bases, V lost 5 bases, and 4 bases had no gene match. CDR3 sequence: CASSPGGGNEQFF. DNA of the CDR3: TGTGCCAGCAGCCCGGGGGGAGGCAATGAGCAGTTCTTC.

CDR3 in DNA: TGTGCCAGCAGCCCAAGACTAGCGGGAGCAGAGACCCAGTACTTC. It translates to CASSPRLAGAETQYF. V usage is TRBV9 and J usage is TRBJ2-5, with TRBD2 matching 12 bases. The CDR3 extends over 15 amino acids. V dropped 4 bases and J dropped 4; count of bases not matched to a gene: 5. The germline CDR1 and CDR2 sequences are SGDLS and YYNGEE.

This clone was seen just once. This chain links TRBV7-3 with TRBJ2-1, with 13 nucleotides matching TRBD2. CDR1 and CDR2 from the germline V gene are SGHTA and FQGTGA. After removal of 4 bases from V and 0 bases from J, the junction contained 6 bases not matched to a gene. The CDR3 has 18 amino acids. The CDR3 DNA is TGTGCCAGCAGCTCGAGGACTAGCGGGAGCCCCTCCTACAATGAGCAGTTCTTC. Translation gives CASSSRTSGSPSYNEQFF.

The genes are TRBV30 and TRBJ1-3; D is unresolved. Trimming shortened V by 5 bases and J by 3 bases, and 8 bases separated the two germline ends. The CDR3 is 12 amino acids. Germline values: CDR1 GTSNPN, CDR2 SVGIG (reference sequence). The chain's CDR3 is CAWGLGGNTIYF. The CDR3 bases are TGTGCCTGGGGGCTGGGTGGAAACACCATATATTTT.

The V and J genes are TRBV5-8 and TRBJ1-1; 8 positions match TRBD1. The length of the CDR3 is 17 residues. From germline, CDR1 is SGHTS and CDR2 YDEGEE. V was clipped by 4 bases and J by 1 base; unmatched bases: 12. In DNA, the CDR3 is TGTGCCAGCAGCCCTGGACAGGGTGGGAGAAAGAACACTGAAGCTTTCTTT. Translation: CASSPGQGGRKNTEAFF.

This clone was seen a single time. The chain recombines TRBV6-1 with TRBJ1-4, with 9 bases aligning to TRBD1. CDR3 size: 14 residues. After removal of 7 bases from V and 7 bases from J, the junction contained 7 bases not matched to a gene. Per the germline V gene, CDR1 is MNHNS and CDR2 is SASEGT. The CDR3 reads CASKSTGGREKLFF. The CDR3 DNA is TGTGCCAGCAAATCAACAGGGGGCCGTGAAAAACTGTTTTTT.

This clone was observed a handful of times. The gene calls are TRBV7-9 and TRBJ1-2; no firm D call. CDR1 is SEHNR and CDR2 is FQNEAQ in the germline V gene (reference sequence). This CDR3 contains 15 residues. Trimming left V 3 bases short and J 0 bases short, with 11 bases between. In nucleotides, the CDR3 is TGTGCCAGCAGCTTCTCAGGCCGAGCTAACTATGGCTACACCTTC. This translates into CASSFSGRANYGYTF.

This chain connects TRBV9 to TRBJ1-5; TRBD1 matches at 9 bases. Per the germline V gene, CDR1 is SGDLS and CDR2 is YYNGEE. Germline trimming cut 0 bases from V and 6 bases from J; bases unmatched to any gene: 4. This CDR3 region has 15 residues. The CDR3 sequence is CASSVEGTGIQPQHF. CDR3 coding DNA: TGTGCCAGCAGCGTAGAGGGGACAGGGATTCAGCCCCAGCATTTT.

The chain couples TRBV30 to TRBJ1-1; D gene uncertain. The CDR3 length is 11 residues. Germline lookup yields CDR1 GTSNPN and CDR2 SVGIG (reference sequence). V was pared by 6 bases and J by 1 base, with 6 bases between. The CDR3 coding sequence is TGTGCCTGCGGGGAGAACACTGAAGCTTTCTTT. It codes for CACGENTEAFF.

The chain carries TRBV18 and TRBJ1-1, with D tentatively TRBD1 (6 bases). Germline CDR1 and CDR2: KGHSH and LQKENI. This CDR3 contains 12 residues. The V end was cut by 3 bases, the J end by 13 bases, with 15 bases between. The CDR3 bases are TGTGCCAGCTCACCGAAACAGGGAGTAAGTTTCTTT. It translates to CASSPKQGVSFF.

The chain employs TRBV14 and TRBJ2-7; TRBD2 agrees at 13 bases. V shed 3 bases, J shed 3 bases, and the junction held 2 bases outside the gene matches. The CDR3 runs to 15 residues. Per the germline V gene, CDR1 is SGHDN and CDR2 is FVKESK. The CDR3 reads CASSHGTSGNYEQYF. The CDR3 region has the DNA TGTGCCAGCAGCCACGGGACTAGCGGGAACTACGAGCAGTACTTC.

This chain connects TRBV11-1 to TRBJ2-3; the D is unclear. Germline lookup yields CDR1 SGHAT and CDR2 FQDESV (reference sequence). Between the trimmed V and J ends, which lost 1 base and 2 bases, there was a span of 10 bases. The CDR3 runs 15 residues. CDR3 region: CASSLVLLNTDTQYF. In DNA, the CDR3 is TGTGCCAGCAGCTTAGTATTACTTAACACAGATACGCAGTATTTT. Full variable domain (rest looked up from reference TRBV11-1 and TRBJ2-3): EAEVAQSPRYKITEKSQAVAFWCDPISGHATLYWYRQILGQGPELLVQFQDESVVDDSQLPKDRFSAERLKGVDSTLKIQPAELGDSAMYLCASSLVLLNTDTQYFGPGTRLTVL.

V is TRBV5-4 and J is TRBJ2-1; possible D gene TRBD1, 6 bases. Trimming cost V 3 bases and J 7 bases, with 17 bases left between them. The CDR3 has 15 residues. Germline V gene data show CDR1 as SGHNT and CDR2 as YYREEE (reference sequence). The CDR3 sequence is CASSWGQIGRNEQFF. The CDR3 DNA is TGTGCCAGCAGCTGGGGACAAATTGGTAGGAATGAGCAGTTCTTC. Full variable domain (missing parts from reference TRBV5-4 and TRBJ2-1): ETGVTQSPTHLIKTRGQQVTLRCSSQSGHNTVSWYQQALGQGPQFIFQYYREEENGRGNFPPRFSGLQFPNYSSELNVNALELDDSALYLCASSWGQIGRNEQFFGPGTRLTVL.